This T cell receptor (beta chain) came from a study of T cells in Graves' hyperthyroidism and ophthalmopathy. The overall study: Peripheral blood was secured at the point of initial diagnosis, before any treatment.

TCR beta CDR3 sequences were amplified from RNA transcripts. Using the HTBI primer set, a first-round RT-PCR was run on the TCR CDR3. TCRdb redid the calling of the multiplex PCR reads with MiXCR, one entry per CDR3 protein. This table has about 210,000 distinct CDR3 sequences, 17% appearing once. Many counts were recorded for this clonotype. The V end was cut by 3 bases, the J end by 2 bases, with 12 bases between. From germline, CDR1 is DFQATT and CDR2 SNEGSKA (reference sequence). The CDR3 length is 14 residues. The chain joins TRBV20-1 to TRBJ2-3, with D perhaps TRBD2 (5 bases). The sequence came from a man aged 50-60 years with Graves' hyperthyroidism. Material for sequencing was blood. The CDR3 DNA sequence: TGCAGTGCTAGGTTAATGCTAGCCACAGATACGCAGTATTTT. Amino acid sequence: CSARLMLATDTQYF.